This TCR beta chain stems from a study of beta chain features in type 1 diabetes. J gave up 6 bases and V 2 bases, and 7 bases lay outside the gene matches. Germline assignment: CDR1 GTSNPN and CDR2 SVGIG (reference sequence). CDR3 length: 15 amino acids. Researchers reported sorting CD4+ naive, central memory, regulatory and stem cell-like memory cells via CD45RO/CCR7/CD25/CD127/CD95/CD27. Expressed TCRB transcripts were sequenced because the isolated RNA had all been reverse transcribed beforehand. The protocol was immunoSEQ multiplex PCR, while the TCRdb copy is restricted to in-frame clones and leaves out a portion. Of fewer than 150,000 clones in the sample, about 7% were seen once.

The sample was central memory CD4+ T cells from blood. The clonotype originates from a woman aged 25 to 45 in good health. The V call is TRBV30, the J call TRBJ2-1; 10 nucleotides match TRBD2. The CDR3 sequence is CAWSPGLAGVNEQFF. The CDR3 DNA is TGTGCCTGGAGTCCGGGGCTAGCGGGAGTCAATGAGCAGTTCTTC.